These T cell receptor beta chains were read from a single sample in a study of cytomegalovirus exposure and HLA in healthy donors. Clones were sequenced by immunoSEQ multiplex PCR, and TCRdb holds only the in-frame ones, with some missing. The table records roughly 110,000 clones, over 65% of them present only once. Sequencing used PBMCs. The receptor source for this set is a female donor in good health and CMV-seronegative. Both conserved end residues are part of each CDR3. The order of the fields is clone size, V gene, CDR3 protein. Not all rows give a size; the values are once, few, many and, for expanded clones, a class.

NA | TRBV15 | CATSRDRTKANEKLFF
NA | TRBV13 | CASSSRQGTSSYNEQFF
NA | TRBV11-2 | CASRSGGSEAFF
NA | TRBV7-2 | CASSLALASGQETQYF
NA | TRBV6-4 | CASSQASGGGDLLDGYTF
once | TRBV5-1 | CASASSGVTQYF
NA | TRBV5-4 | CASSFRDSGEAFF
NA | TRBV18 | CASSVGQGPKGYGYTF
NA | TRBV15 | CATSRGRSNQPQHF
NA | TRBV10-3 | CAISNLGLDSSYNEQFF
NA | TRBV5-8 | CASSHGQLNQPQHF
few | TRBV5-6 | CASSLQGAQETQYF
NA | TRBV9 | CASSGQGAQDTGELFF
few | TRBV7-9 | CASSLDWTENRYEQYF
NA | TRBV19 | CASSTQLIQLFYGYTF
few | TRBV7-9 | CSSSFSQETQYF
NA | TRBV28 | CASSRVPMWRYGYTF
NA | TRBV5-8 | CASSSGEGRFQETQYF
NA | TRBV21-1 | CASSDLTGGVRQPQHF
NA | TRBV5-1 | CASRYGEAYEQYF
NA | TRBV6-5 | CASSRTGGRNTIYF
NA | TRBV19 | CASSIRPTENRLTHTDTQYF
NA | TRBV4-3 | CASSQERRADTQYF
NA | TRBV29-1 | CSVLAGLGTDTQYF
NA | TRBV7-2 | CASSLLGWGGTGNTIYF
NA | TRBV13 | CASSDKNGLAGNTIYF
NA | TRBV6-1 | CASSNDRASNQPQHF
NA | TRBV27 | CASSFYTGIRASYEQYF
NA | TRBV18 | CASSPGTDYGYTF
few | TRBV6-5 | CASSPDRWTEAFF
NA | TRBV5-5 | CASSLAGGLGYTF
NA | TRBV7-9 | CASSLGTGVNSPLHF
NA | TRBV5-8 | CASSFSGSYNSPLHF
NA | TRBV5-4 | CASSPGTSGGYEQYF
NA | TRBV9 | CASSVDYWGANYGYTF
NA | TRBV11-2 | CASSSKFQETQYF
NA | TRBV10-3 | CAITSERDTQYF
NA | TRBV18 | CASSPSGDSGNTIYF
NA | TRBV11-2 | CASSRGTSGGGSYNEQFF
NA | TRBV19 | CASSIGQIYSNQPQHF
NA | TRBV10-1 | CASSPGRTYEQYF
NA | TRBV7-9 | CASSLELLRGGNTEAFF
NA | TRBV2 | CASSEFVTRDVRYGYTF
NA | TRBV7-6 | CASSRPMTGGGETQYF
NA | TRBV2 | CASSRGTNTEAFF
NA | TRBV5-1 | CASSPASGGAWETQYF
NA | TRBV5-6 | CASSLMASGGTDTQYF
NA | TRBV2 | CASSRQGVGQPQHF
NA | TRBV19 | CASRGREQETQYF
NA | TRBV5-4 | CASSSLNQGSWGYTF
few | TRBV5-6 | CASATPKAGAEAFF
once | TRBV30 | CAWSSGTGIYNEQFF
NA | TRBV19 | CASSIGQGANEETQYF
NA | TRBV7-9 | CSSSSENQPQHF
once | TRBV7-3 | CASSPSGLGRELFF
NA | TRBV13 | CASSYGTGSNEQFF
NA | TRBV4-1 | CASSQPVAGAETQYF